The 23 T cell receptor beta chains reported below all come from one sample, sequenced in a study of a mutant IDH1 vaccine in newly diagnosed glioma. Time point described: week 11, during vaccination. Every vaccination contained 300 ug of the mutant IDH1 20-mer peptide and was paired with topical imiquimod. Using immunoSEQ multiplex PCR, the repertoire was profiled, and TCRdb retains in-frame clones only, with some absent. The sample includes about 25,000 clones, roughly 80% of them seen just once. The antigens of these receptors remain unknown. Specimen: PBMCs, collected from a glioma patient whose treatment included an IDH1 peptide vaccine. The receptor set was obtained from a woman aged 18 to 35 with glioma.

The chain joins TRBV15 to TRBJ2-1, with TRBD2 as a possible D gene (5 bases). The length of the CDR3 is 14 residues. Trimming removed 0 bases from V and 9 bases from J, with 12 bases in between. Per the germline V gene, CDR1 is LNHNV and CDR2 is YYDKDF (reference sequence). The CDR3 reads CATSRDGSSGEQFF. The CDR3 bases are TGTGCCACCAGCAGAGATGGGAGCTCTGGTGAGCAGTTCTTC.

This clone occurred a few times. The chain is built from TRBV5-5 and TRBJ1-5, with unresolved D. The CDR3 sequence is 15 residues long. Deletions cut 4 bases from V and 3 bases from J, with 14 bases between. The germline CDR1 and CDR2 sequences are SGHKS and YYEKEE (reference sequence). CDR3 sequence (DNA): TGTGCCAGCAGCGCGAACGTACAGCTCAATCAGCCCCAGCATTTT. It specifies CASSANVQLNQPQHF.

This chain links TRBV5-5 with TRBJ2-2; D is unresolved. CDR1 is SGHKS, CDR2 YYEKEE, per germline (reference sequence). The CDR3 spans 17 residues. The germline V and J ends were trimmed by 0 bases and 0 bases, with 12 bases remaining between them. CDR3 protein: CASSLVVSDANTGELFF. The CDR3 region has the DNA TGTGCCAGCAGCTTGGTCGTATCGGATGCGAACACCGGGGAGCTGTTTTTT.

This chain joins TRBV19 and TRBJ1-1; D is unresolved. The germline gives CDR1 LNHDA, CDR2 SQIVND (reference sequence). This CDR3 region has 13 residues. V dropped 3 bases and J dropped 1 base, with 6 bases sitting between them. Here the CDR3 reads CASSIQTNTEAFF. CDR3 coding DNA: TGTGCCAGTAGTATCCAGACGAACACTGAAGCTTTCTTT.

The chain uses TRBV6-5 and TRBJ2-7; 8 nucleotides line up with TRBD1. Germline V gives CDR1 MNHEY, CDR2 SVGAGI. This CDR3 is 15 amino acids long. The junction had 7 bases not matched to a gene; V was cut back by 6 bases and J by 0 bases. CDR3 sequence: CASRQYRGISYEQYF. Written as DNA, the CDR3 is TGTGCCAGCAGACAATACAGGGGGATCTCCTACGAGCAGTACTTC.

This clone occurred a few times. The genes are TRBV4-2 and TRBJ1-4; no definite D call. Trimming removed 1 base from V and 8 bases from J, with 11 bases in between. The CDR3 extends over 14 amino acids. In germline, CDR1 is LGHNA, CDR2 YNFKEQ. CDR3 in amino acids: CASSQGTAGEKLFF. The DNA for the CDR3 is TGTGCCAGCAGCCAAGGGACGGCGGGGGAAAAACTGTTTTTT.

The chain couples TRBV28 to TRBJ2-2; D not resolved. The CDR3 covers 15 residues. The V end lost 3 bases, the J end lost 4 bases, and 12 bases lay between the germline ends. Per germline, CDR1 MDHEN and CDR2 SYDVKM. DNA for the CDR3: TGTGCCAGCAGTTTGTACCTCCAAGGCACCGGGGAGCTGTTTTTT. It yields the protein CASSLYLQGTGELFF.

This clone was counted only a few times. This chain connects TRBV11-2 to TRBJ1-6; D unclear. V lost 1 base and J lost 8, with 6 bases in between. Germline V gives CDR1 SGHAT, CDR2 FQNNGV. This CDR3 comprises 13 residues. The DNA of the CDR3 is TGTGCCAGCAGCTTAGCGCGATATTCACCCCTCCACTTT. Its protein is CASSLARYSPLHF.

The rearrangement links TRBV5-1 to TRBJ2-2; TRBD1 agrees at 8 bases. After removal of 5 bases from V and 3 bases from J, the junction contained 3 bases not matched to a gene. The CDR3 has 14 amino acids. The V gene's germline CDR1 is SGHRS and CDR2 YFSETQ. CDR3 residues: CASRLQGDTGELFF. CDR3 DNA: TGCGCCAGCAGATTACAGGGGGACACCGGGGAGCTGTTTTTT. Full variable domain (outside the CDR3, taken from reference TRBV5-1 and TRBJ2-2): KAGVTQTPRYLIKTRGQQVTLSCSPISGHRSVSWYQQTPGQGLQFLFEYFSETQRNKGNFPGRFSGRQFSNSRSEMNVSTLELGDSALYLCASRLQGDTGELFFGEGSRLTVL.

The CDR3 region is CASSERTGGARQPQHF. The CDR3 DNA reads as TGTGCCAGCAGTGAAAGGACAGGGGGTGCGAGGCAGCCCCAGCATTTT. The chain links TRBV5-6 to TRBJ1-5; TRBD1 matches 10 bases. The trim removed 5 bases at V and 7 bases at J, leaving 12 bases unmatched. In germline, CDR1 is SGHDT, CDR2 YYEEEE. The CDR3 spans 16 residues.

The V gene is TRBV9, the J gene TRBJ1-1, with 7 bases fitting TRBD1. V lost 4 bases to trimming and J lost 5 bases; unmatched junction nucleotides: 5. The length of the CDR3 is 13 residues. CDR1 and CDR2 from the germline V gene are SGDLS and YYNGEE. DNA of the CDR3: TGTGCCAGCAGCACCCAGGGGGGGACTGAAGCTTTCTTT. It yields the protein CASSTQGGTEAFF.

In DNA form, the CDR3 reads TGTGCCAGCGGGGGACAGGGAGATGGCTACACCTTC. It encodes CASGGQGDGYTF. The chain is built from TRBV2 and TRBJ1-2, with TRBD1 identical over 9 bases. Per germline, CDR1 SNHLY and CDR2 FYNNEI. Unmatched junction bases numbered 4, after V lost 8 bases and J lost 6 bases. This CDR3 is built from 12 residues. The whole variable domain, remainder taken from reference TRBV2 and TRBJ1-2, is EPEVTQTPSHQVTQMGQEVILRCVPISNHLYFYWYRQILGQKVEFLVSFYNNEISEKSEIFDDQFSVERPDGSNFTLKIRSTKLEDSAMYFCASGGQGDGYTFGSGTRLTVV.

The genes are TRBV11-3 and TRBJ2-6, with TRBD2 as a possible D gene (5 bases). CDR1 and CDR2 from the germline V gene are SGHNT and YENEEA. Trimming took 3 bases from V and 1 from J, leaving 10 bases between them. This CDR3 spans 16 amino acids. CDR3 in DNA: TGTGCCAGCAGCTTTGGGAGCTTTTCTGGGGCCAACGTCCTGACTTTC. This encodes CASSFGSFSGANVLTF.

The chain couples TRBV12-5 to TRBJ1-1, with 8 bases that match TRBD1. The germline gives CDR1 LGHNT, CDR2 FRNRAP. V gave up 2 bases and J gave up 2 bases; unmatched junction bases: 19. CDR3 length equals 20 residues. The chain's CDR3 is CASGLSHPGQATRGNTEAFF. The CDR3 region has the DNA TGTGCTAGTGGTTTGTCGCATCCGGGACAGGCCACGCGGGGAAACACTGAAGCTTTCTTT.

The chain recombines TRBV4-1 with TRBJ2-3; D remains unclear. CDR3 length equals 15 residues. Trimming removed 0 bases at V and 0 bases at J, with 7 bases between. CDR1 MGHRA and CDR2 YSYEKL come from the germline V gene. The CDR3 loop reads CASSQDGVSTDTQYF. The CDR3 region has the DNA TGCGCCAGCAGCCAAGATGGTGTTAGCACAGATACGCAGTATTTT.

The gene calls are TRBV18 and TRBJ1-2, with D perhaps TRBD1 (6 bases). V was shortened by 0 bases and J by 6 bases, with 8 bases between the two germline ends. Germline V CDR1 and CDR2: KGHSH, LQKENI. This CDR3 region has 13 residues. The CDR3 DNA reads as TGTGCCAGCTCACCACCGAACAGGGATGGCTACACCTTC. This sequence encodes CASSPPNRDGYTF.

V usage is TRBV6-6 and J usage is TRBJ1-3, with D possibly TRBD1 on 5 matching bases. Trimming took off 0 bases at V and 0 bases at J, with 9 bases between the two ends. CDR1 MNHNY and CDR2 SVGAGI come from the germline V gene (reference sequence). The CDR3 runs 16 residues. The CDR3 is CASSYSQESSGNTIYF. The CDR3 DNA sequence: TGTGCCAGCAGTTACTCACAGGAGAGCTCTGGAAACACCATATATTTT.

The chain is built from TRBV7-8 and TRBJ2-7; D not resolved. V lost 5 bases to trimming and J lost 6 bases, with 11 bases between them. Germline CDR1 SGHVS, CDR2 FQNEAQ. The CDR3 sequence is 12 residues long. CDR3 coding DNA: TGTGCCAGCAGCGGCTTGTGGGGCGAGCAGTACTTC. Translation gives CASSGLWGEQYF.

This clone counts as medium-sized. The CDR3 sequence is CSVRGQNYGYTF. The CDR3 DNA reads TGCAGCGTTCGGGGGCAAAACTATGGCTACACCTTC. The chain uses TRBV29-1 and TRBJ1-2, with a possible D match to TRBD1 (6 bases). The ends were cut back, 5 bases at V and 2 bases at J, with 9 bases in the middle. CDR1 and CDR2 (germline): SQVTM, ANQGSEA. The length of the CDR3 is 12 residues.

This chain links TRBV5-4 with TRBJ2-7, with D perhaps TRBD1 (6 bases). V was clipped by 4 bases and J by 3 bases, with 14 bases between them. The germline V gene has CDR1 SGHNT and CDR2 YYREEE (reference sequence). CDR3 length equals 14 residues. CDR3 sequence: CASSRTQGIYEQYF. CDR3 nucleotide sequence: TGTGCCAGCAGCAGGACCCAGGGGATCTACGAGCAGTACTTC.

The rearrangement joins TRBV5-1 to TRBJ2-2, with TRBD1 identical over 8 bases. The germline gives CDR1 SGHRS, CDR2 YFSETQ. Unmatched junction bases numbered 11, after V lost 7 bases and J lost 6 bases. The CDR3 covers 15 residues. This CDR3 reads CASGPGGVWPGELFF. CDR3 coding DNA: TGCGCCAGCGGGCCAGGGGGCGTGTGGCCCGGGGAGCTGTTTTTT. The variable domain in full, completed from reference TRBV5-1 and TRBJ2-2, reads KAGVTQTPRYLIKTRGQQVTLSCSPISGHRSVSWYQQTPGQGLQFLFEYFSETQRNKGNFPGRFSGRQFSNSRSEMNVSTLELGDSALYLCASGPGGVWPGELFFGEGSRLTVL.

The J gene is TRBJ1-2, the V gene TRBV5-6; D ambiguous. The CDR3 runs to 14 residues. In germline, CDR1 is SGHDT, CDR2 YYEEEE. Trimming took off 4 bases at V and 5 bases at J, with 15 bases between the two ends. CDR3 sequence (DNA): TGTGCCAGCAGCCCGGACCGGGTACTATATGGCTACACCTTC. Its protein product is CASSPDRVLYGYTF.

The DNA for the CDR3 is TGTGCCAGCAGTGGAATTGAAGAGACCGGGGAGCTGTTTTTT. Encoded protein: CASSGIEETGELFF. This sequence joins TRBV6-1 and TRBJ2-2, with D unresolved. The V and J ends lost 4 bases and 5 bases respectively, with 11 bases between them. Germline V gene data show CDR1 as MNHNS and CDR2 as SASEGT. The CDR3 sequence is 14 residues long.